The rows below give T cell receptor beta chains drawn from one sample of a study of blood T cell repertoires in COVID-19. Assay used: immunoSEQ multiplex PCR; TCRdb lists only in-frame clones, some missing. The sample records about 78,000 clones, 70% to 90% being singletons. The sample comprised peripheral blood. These receptors all come from a man in his 70s with active or convalescent COVID-19. Each CDR3 is given with its conserved first and last residue. A D gene is named only where the DNA matches it firmly. The size field is filled for only some rows; it gives once, few, many or a size class.

>TRBV3-1/TRBV3-2|-|-|TRBJ1-2
TGTGCCAGCAGCCCAGAAACGGGGAGCCTCGAGGGCTACACCTTC
CASSPETGSLEGYTF
>TRBV28|-|few|TRBJ1-4
TGTGCCAGTTTCAGGGGACGTAACCCAACTAATGAAAAACTGTTTTTT
CASFRGRNPTNEKLFF
>TRBV10-3|TRBD1|-|TRBJ1-4
TGTGCCATCAGTGAGCCGGGGACAGGGGGCGCGGAAAAACTGTTTTTT
CAISEPGTGGAEKLFF
>TRBV10-1|-|-|TRBJ2-3
TGCGCCAGCAGTGAGTCGAAACTTCCAGATACGCAGTATTTT
CASSESKLPDTQYF
>TRBV19|-|-|TRBJ1-2
TGTGCCAGTAGGCCGGACAGCGATGGCTATGGCTACACCTTC
CASRPDSDGYGYTF
>TRBV4-1|TRBD1|-|TRBJ2-7
TGCGCCAGCAGCCAATACAGGGGACCCTACGAGCAGTACTTC
CASSQYRGPYEQYF
>TRBV27|-|-|TRBJ2-4
TGTGCCAGCAGTTCCTCCCGTCCCGGAGCCAAAAACATTCAGTACTTC
CASSSSRPGAKNIQYF
>TRBV19|-|-|TRBJ1-1
TGTGCCAGTAGTATAGGCTCTTCGGGGACTGAAGCTTTCTTT
CASSIGSSGTEAFF
>TRBV30|-|many|TRBJ1-6
TGTGCCTGGAGCCAACAGAGTTCACCCCTCCACTTT
CAWSQQSSPLHF
>TRBV29-1|TRBD2|-|TRBJ2-1
TGCAGCGTTGACCCGGGGACTAGTCGCAATGAGCAGTTCTTC
CSVDPGTSRNEQFF
>TRBV18|-|-|TRBJ1-5
TGTGCCAGCTCACCAGGGGGCGGGAATCAGCCCCAGCATTTT
CASSPGGGNQPQHF
>TRBV5-1|-|-|TRBJ1-1
TGCGCCAGCAGCTTGACAAGAATGAACACTGAAGCTTTCTTT
CASSLTRMNTEAFF
>TRBV5-1|-|-|TRBJ1-4
TGCGCCAGCAGCTTGACAGTAGGGGGAGCATCTAATGAAAAACTGTTTTTT
CASSLTVGGASNEKLFF
>TRBV19|-|-|TRBJ2-3
TGTGCCAGTAGTATAAAGGGACTGAGCACAGATACGCAGTATTTT
CASSIKGLSTDTQYF
>TRBV3-1/TRBV3-2|TRBD2|-|TRBJ2-1
TGTGCCAGCAGCCAAGGGGGTCTAGCGGAGTCCTACAATGAGCAGTTCTTC
CASSQGGLAESYNEQFF
>TRBV3-1/TRBV3-2|TRBD2|once|TRBJ2-5
TGTGCCAGCAGCCTGGGGACTAGCGGAGTTGAGACCCAGTACTTC
CASSLGTSGVETQYF
>TRBV29-1|TRBD2|-|TRBJ2-7
TGCAGCGTTGAAGATCGGGTGGGAGGGCCGTCCGAGCAGTACTTC
CSVEDRVGGPSEQYF
>TRBV6-6|-|-|TRBJ1-5
TGTGCCAGCACCGAGGGTGATAGCAATCAGCCCCAGCATTTT
CASTEGDSNQPQHF
>TRBV28|-|-|TRBJ1-6
TGTGCCAGCGAACCCTCAGGGTTCGGGTCACCCCTCCACTTT
CASEPSGFGSPLHF
>TRBV27|TRBD1|-|TRBJ1-4
TGTGCCAGCAAGAAATCACAGGGGGTAGTGGGAGAAAAACTGTTTTTT
CASKKSQGVVGEKLFF
>TRBV14|TRBD2|-|TRBJ2-7
TGTGCCAGCAGCCTCGGGAGGGACGAGCAGTACTTC
CASSLGRDEQYF
>TRBV5-1|TRBD1|-|TRBJ1-1
TGCGCCAGCAGCTTGGACAGGGGTCTGAGCACTGAAGCTTTCTTT
CASSLDRGLSTEAFF
>TRBV7-3|-|-|TRBJ2-7
TGTGCCAGCAGCTTGGGGGGAAACTACGAGCAGTACTTC
CASSLGGNYEQYF
>TRBV11-2|TRBD1|-|TRBJ2-3
TGTGCCAGCAGCCCTCGTGGGACAGGGGTCACAGATACGCAGTATTTT
CASSPRGTGVTDTQYF
>TRBV5-4|-|-|TRBJ2-7
TGTGCCAGCAGCTCGCAGGGATACGAGCAGTACTTC
CASSSQGYEQYF
>TRBV5-1|-|-|TRBJ1-1
TGCGCCAGCAGCTTAAAAGGGGGATTGAACACTGAAGCTTTCTTT
CASSLKGGLNTEAFF
>TRBV12-3/TRBV12-4|-|-|TRBJ1-2
TGTGCCAGCAGTAAACAGGGTACCTATGGCTACACCTTC
CASSKQGTYGYTF
>TRBV2|-|-|TRBJ2-2
TGTGCCAGCAGTGAACTGGGGCAGGGAAGGACCGGGGAGCTGTTTTTT
CASSELGQGRTGELFF
>TRBV7-3|-|-|TRBJ2-6
TGTGCCAGCAGCTTAGGCAGGGTGACCTCTGGGGCCAACGTCCTGACTTTC
CASSLGRVTSGANVLTF
>TRBV6-5|-|-|TRBJ2-1
TGTGCCAGCAGTCCGGACAGAGTGGGGAACAATGAGCAGTTCTTC
CASSPDRVGNNEQFF
>TRBV30|TRBD1|-|TRBJ1-1
TGTGCCTGGAGTACCCTCAGGGGGACGGGCGGCGGGAATGAAGCTTTCTTT
CAWSTLRGTGGGNEAFF
>TRBV5-4|-|-|TRBJ2-1
TGTGCCAGCAGCTTGAGGCAGGGGAACTACAATGAGCAGTTCTTC
CASSLRQGNYNEQFF
>TRBV19|TRBD1|-|TRBJ2-7
TGTGCCAGCGCCTCTTCGGGGACAGCCTACGAGCAGTACTTC
CASASSGTAYEQYF
>TRBV28|-|-|TRBJ1-2
TGTGCCAGCAGTCGTAGAGGGTACGGGGGCTACACCTTC
CASSRRGYGGYTF
>TRBV7-2|TRBD1|-|TRBJ1-1
TGTGCCAGCAGCCTGGACAGGGGTCGTTTCACTGAAGCTTTCTTT
CASSLDRGRFTEAFF
>TRBV11-2|-|medium-sized|TRBJ2-1
TGTGCCAGCAGCTCTCGGGATAGCGCTACCTACAATGAGCAGTTCTTC
CASSSRDSATYNEQFF
>TRBV27|TRBD2|-|TRBJ2-4
TGTGCCAGCGGGAGGGGGGGACTAGCGGTCCAGGGGAAAAACATTCAGTACTTC
CASGRGGLAVQGKNIQYF
>TRBV18|TRBD1|-|TRBJ1-2
TGTGCCAGCTCGAGGGACAGGGGTTATGGCTACACCTTC
CASSRDRGYGYTF
>TRBV6-2/TRBV6-3|-|few|TRBJ2-7
TGTGCCAGCAGCGACAGGACCTACGAGCAGTACTTC
CASSDRTYEQYF
>TRBV6-5|-|once|TRBJ2-2
TGTGCCAGCAGCCTAAGGACACCCGGGGAGCTGTTTTTT
CASSLRTPGELFF
>TRBV19|-|-|TRBJ1-2
TGTGCCAGTAGGGTCCACGGGGATGGCTACACCTTC
CASRVHGDGYTF
>TRBV7-2|TRBD2|-|TRBJ2-2
TGTGCCAGCAGGTCATCTAGCGGGAGCGGGGTCCGGGAGCTGTTTTTT
CASRSSSGSGVRELFF
>TRBV19|TRBD1|-|TRBJ1-1
TGTGCCAGTAGTATAGTGCAGGGGGCCGGCACTGAAGCTTTCTTT
CASSIVQGAGTEAFF
>TRBV5-1|TRBD2|-|TRBJ2-7
TGCGCCAGCAGCGTCTCATTAGCGGGAGACGGAGAGCAGTACTTC
CASSVSLAGDGEQYF
>TRBV2|TRBD1|few|TRBJ1-3
TGTGCCAGCAGGGGACCCACAGGGGGGAATACTGGAAACACCATATATTTT
CASRGPTGGNTGNTIYF
>TRBV29-1|TRBD2|-|TRBJ2-5
TGCAGCGTTGGTCCAGGACTAGCGGGAAGGGCCCAGTACTTC
CSVGPGLAGRAQYF
>TRBV29-1|-|-|TRBJ1-1
TGCAGCGTTGGGTCTGGGTCAGGGATTTCAGCTTTCTTT
CSVGSGSGISAFF
>TRBV7-2|-|-|TRBJ1-1
TGTGCCAGCAGCTTACGACTAGGCGGTGAAGCTTTCTTT
CASSLRLGGEAFF
>TRBV14|-|-|TRBJ1-2
TGTGCCAGCAGCCAGGACCGGGACGGAGGGGAGGGAGACTATGGCTACACCTTC
CASSQDRDGGEGDYGYTF
>TRBV28|-|-|TRBJ2-7
TGTGCCAGCAGTTCCCAGGGCTTACAGTACTTC
CASSSQGLQYF
>TRBV7-2|TRBD1|-|TRBJ2-2
TGTGCCAGCAGCTCAAAGGACAGGGGGCGGTGGAACACCGGGGAGCTGTTTTTT
CASSSKDRGRWNTGELFF
>TRBV30|TRBD1|-|TRBJ1-5
TGTGCCTGGAGTGGAAGGGGAGGACAGGGAAATCAGCCCCAGCATTTT
CAWSGRGGQGNQPQHF